Listed below are T cell receptor beta chains from one sample, sequenced in a study of control samples from healthy donors and cancer patients. Some clones are missing from TCRdb's copy, which holds only in-frame ones; the method was immunoSEQ multiplex PCR. The sample has approximately 90,000 clones, about 85% seen once. The sequenced sample consisted of blood. These receptors all come from a woman in her thirties or forties in good health. The CDR3 runs from the conserved cysteine through the conserved F or W. The D gene is left open where the match is weak. A clone size is listed for some rows: how often the clone was seen (once, few, many), or a class if it is expanded.

v_gene	abundance	j_gene	d_gene	CDR3aa	CDR3nt
TRBV14	once	TRBJ2-2	TRBD1	CASSQVRTGNTGELFF	TGTGCCAGCAGCCAAGTACGGACAGGGAACACCGGGGAGCTGTTTTTT
TRBV11-3	once	TRBJ2-2	.	CASSSRGGNTGELFF	TGTGCCAGCAGCTCCCGTGGAGGGAACACCGGGGAGCTGTTTTTT
TRBV19	once	TRBJ1-5	TRBD1	CASSRPGQGNQPQHF	TGTGCCAGTAGCCGCCCGGGACAGGGTAATCAGCCCCAGCATTTT
TRBV5-1	.	TRBJ2-4	.	CASSPLLEGRGGNIQYF	TGCGCCAGCAGCCCCCTCCTGGAGGGCAGGGGGGGAAACATTCAGTACTTC
TRBV19	.	TRBJ1-1	.	CASSDRNTEAFF	TGTGCCAGTTCTGACAGAAACACTGAAGCTTTCTTT
TRBV9	.	TRBJ1-5	TRBD1	CASSVIQGAFQPQHF	TGTGCCAGCAGCGTAATACAGGGGGCTTTTCAGCCCCAGCATTTT
TRBV5-6	.	TRBJ1-1	.	CASSWAHGGTEAFF	TGTGCCAGCAGCTGGGCTCACGGAGGCACTGAAGCTTTCTTT
TRBV19	.	TRBJ2-1	.	CASSQWAENNEQFF	TGTGCCAGTAGTCAATGGGCGGAAAACAATGAGCAGTTCTTC
TRBV27	.	TRBJ1-2	TRBD1	CASRRTGTDGYTF	TGTGCCAGCAGACGGACAGGGACGGATGGCTACACCTTC
TRBV3-1/TRBV3-2	few	TRBJ2-7	.	CASSQFTPQEPYEQYF	TGTGCCAGCAGCCAATTTACGCCACAAGAACCCTACGAGCAGTACTTC
TRBV11-1	few	TRBJ2-2	.	CASSEKGNTGELFF	TGTGCCAGCAGCGAAAAGGGGAACACCGGGGAGCTGTTTTTT